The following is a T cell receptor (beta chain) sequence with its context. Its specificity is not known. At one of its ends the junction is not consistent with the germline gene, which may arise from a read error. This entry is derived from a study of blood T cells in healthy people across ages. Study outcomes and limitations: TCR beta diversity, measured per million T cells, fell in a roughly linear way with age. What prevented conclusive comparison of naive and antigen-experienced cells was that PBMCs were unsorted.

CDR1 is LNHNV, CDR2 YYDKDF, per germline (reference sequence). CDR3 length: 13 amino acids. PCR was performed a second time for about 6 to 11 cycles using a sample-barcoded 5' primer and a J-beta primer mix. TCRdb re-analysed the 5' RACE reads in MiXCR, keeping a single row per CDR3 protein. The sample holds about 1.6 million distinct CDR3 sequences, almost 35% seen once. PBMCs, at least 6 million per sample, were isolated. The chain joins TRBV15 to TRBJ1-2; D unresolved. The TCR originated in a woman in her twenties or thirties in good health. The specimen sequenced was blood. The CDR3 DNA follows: TGCGCCACCAGCCTAGACTTAGAGGCTGGCTACACCTTC. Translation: CATSLDLEAGYTF. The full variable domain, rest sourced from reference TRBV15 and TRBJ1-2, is DAMVIQNPRYQVTQFGKPVTLSCSQTLNHNVMYWYQQKSSQAPKLLFHYYDKDFNNEADTPDNFQSRRPNTSFCFLDIRSPGLGDTAMYLCATSLDLEAGYTFGSGTRLTVV.